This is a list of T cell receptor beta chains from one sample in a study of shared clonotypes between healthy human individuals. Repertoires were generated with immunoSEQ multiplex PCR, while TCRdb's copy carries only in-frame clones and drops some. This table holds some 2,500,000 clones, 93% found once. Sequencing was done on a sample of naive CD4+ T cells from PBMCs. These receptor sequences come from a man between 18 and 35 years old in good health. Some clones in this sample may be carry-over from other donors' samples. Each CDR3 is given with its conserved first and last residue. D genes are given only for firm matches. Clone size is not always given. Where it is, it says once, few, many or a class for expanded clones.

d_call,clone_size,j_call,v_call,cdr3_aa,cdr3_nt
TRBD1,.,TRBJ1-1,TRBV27,CASEDRAGTEAFF,TGTGCCAGTGAAGACAGGGCTGGGACTGAAGCTTTCTTT
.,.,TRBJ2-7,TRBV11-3,CASSLGLAYEQYF,TGTGCCAGCAGCTTAGGACTTGCCTACGAGCAGTACTTC
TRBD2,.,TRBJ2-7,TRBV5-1,CASSSGLAGVREQYF,TGCGCCAGCAGCTCGGGACTAGCGGGAGTGCGGGAGCAGTACTTC
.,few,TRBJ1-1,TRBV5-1,CASSLLAGQNTEAFF,TGCGCCAGCAGCTTGTTGGCGGGCCAGAACACTGAAGCTTTCTTT
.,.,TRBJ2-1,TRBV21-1,CASSYRDLGVNEQFF,TGTGCCAGCAGCTACCGGGACTTGGGTGTCAATGAGCAGTTCTTC
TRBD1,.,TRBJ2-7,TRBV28,CASSEGTGDYEQYF,TGTGCCAGCAGTGAAGGGACAGGGGACTACGAGCAGTACTTC
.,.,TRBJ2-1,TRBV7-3,CASSLGGRGEQFF,TGTGCCAGCAGCTTGGGCGGGCGGGGCGAGCAGTTCTTC
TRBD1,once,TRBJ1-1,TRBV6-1,CASSDLGTGVEAFF,TGTGCCAGCAGTGACCTGGGGACAGGAGTTGAAGCTTTCTTT
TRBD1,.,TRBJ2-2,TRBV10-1,CASSTGQLNTGELFF,TGCGCCAGCAGCACGGGACAGCTTAACACCGGGGAGCTGTTTTTT
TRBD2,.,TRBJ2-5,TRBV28,CASRPLAGERETQYF,TGTGCCAGCAGGCCTCTAGCGGGAGAACGCGAGACCCAGTACTTC
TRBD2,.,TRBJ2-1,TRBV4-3,CASSQRLAGGPRNEQFF,TGCGCCAGCAGCCAAAGGCTAGCGGGAGGGCCGCGAAATGAGCAGTTCTTC
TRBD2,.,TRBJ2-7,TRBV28,CASHGTISYEQYF,TGTGCCAGCCACGGGACTATCTCCTACGAGCAGTACTTC
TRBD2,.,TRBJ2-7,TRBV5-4,CASRDPGTSSEQYF,TGTGCCAGCAGAGATCCCGGGACTAGTAGCGAGCAGTACTTC
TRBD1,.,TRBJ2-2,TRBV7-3,CASSLIGTGASWAGELFF,TGTGCCAGCAGCTTAATTGGGACAGGGGCTTCTTGGGCCGGGGAGCTGTTTTTT
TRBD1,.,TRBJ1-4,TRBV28,CASSLFGQGTNEKLFF,TGTGCCAGCAGTTTATTTGGACAGGGCACTAATGAAAAACTGTTTTTT
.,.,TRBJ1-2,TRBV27,CASSLSGTFYGYTF,TGTGCCAGCAGCCTTTCCGGGACTTTCTATGGCTACACCTTC
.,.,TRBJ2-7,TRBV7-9,CASSFAARAKGEQYF,TGTGCCAGCAGCTTCGCCGCGAGGGCCAAAGGGGAGCAGTACTTC
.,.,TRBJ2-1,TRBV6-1,CASSKSGLQAFF,TGTGCCAGCAGTAAGAGCGGGTTGCAGGCGTTCTTC
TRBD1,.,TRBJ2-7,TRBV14,CASSQGTGSSYEQYF,TGTGCCAGCAGCCAGGGGACAGGGAGCTCCTACGAGCAGTACTTC
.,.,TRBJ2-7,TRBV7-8,CASSLTLGEYEQYF,TGTGCCAGCAGCTTAACACTAGGAGAATACGAGCAGTACTTC